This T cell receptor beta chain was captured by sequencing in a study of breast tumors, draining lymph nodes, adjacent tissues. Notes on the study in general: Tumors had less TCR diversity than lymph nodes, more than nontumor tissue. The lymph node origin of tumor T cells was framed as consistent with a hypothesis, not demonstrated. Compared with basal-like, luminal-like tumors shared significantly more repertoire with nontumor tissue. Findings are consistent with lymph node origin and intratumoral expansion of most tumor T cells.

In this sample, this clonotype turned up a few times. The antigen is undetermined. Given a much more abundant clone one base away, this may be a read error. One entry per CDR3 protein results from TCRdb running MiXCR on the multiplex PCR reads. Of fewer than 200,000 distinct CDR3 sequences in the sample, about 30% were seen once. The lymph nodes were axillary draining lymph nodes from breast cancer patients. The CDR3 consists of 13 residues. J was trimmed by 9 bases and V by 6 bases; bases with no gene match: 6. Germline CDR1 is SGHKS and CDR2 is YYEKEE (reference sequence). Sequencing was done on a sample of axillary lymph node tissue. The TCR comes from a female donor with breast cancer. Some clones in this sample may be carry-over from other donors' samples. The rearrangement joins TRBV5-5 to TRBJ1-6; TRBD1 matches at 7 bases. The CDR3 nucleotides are TGTGCCAGCACCGGGACAGCCACTTCACCCCTCCACTTT. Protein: CASTGTATSPLHF.